One sample yielded the 5 T cell receptor beta chains listed below, sequenced in a study of shared clonotypes between healthy human individuals. Sequencing used immunoSEQ multiplex PCR; TCRdb keeps in-frame clones, though not all of them. The sample lists 400,000 to 600,000 clones, 75% to 85% occurring once. Source material: PBMCs. These TCRs come from a middle-aged woman in good health. Some clones in this sample may be carry-over from other donors' samples.

V gene TRBV2 combines with J gene TRBJ2-3, with 12 bases matching TRBD2. Looked up from germline, CDR1 is SNHLY and CDR2 is FYNNEI. This CDR3 contains 16 residues. J gave up 6 bases and V 5 bases, and 9 bases lay outside the gene matches. CDR3 nucleotides: TGTGCCAGCAGTCTAACCCGACTAGCGGGAGCCGATACGCAGTATTTT. This encodes CASSLTRLAGADTQYF.

This clone was detected a few times. The chain employs TRBV7-3 and TRBJ2-1, with D perhaps being TRBD1 or TRBD2 (5 bases each). This CDR3 region has 15 residues. V was pared by 5 bases and J by 0 bases, with 11 bases between. Germline V gene sequence: CDR1 SGHTA, CDR2 FQGTGA. The CDR3, as DNA: TGTGCCAGCAGCACCTCAGGGAGCTCCTACAATGAGCAGTTCTTC. It translates to CASSTSGSSYNEQFF.

This clone was observed many times. The chain employs TRBV5-1 and TRBJ2-5; D ambiguous. Germline V gene sequence: CDR1 SGHRS, CDR2 YFSETQ. The CDR3 is made up of 12 amino acids. Trimming cost V 4 bases and J 5 bases, with 9 bases left between them. The CDR3 DNA reads TGCGCCAGCAGCCTAACAGCCGAGACCCAGTACTTC. It codes for CASSLTAETQYF.

This clone was seen more than once but under ten times. This specimen includes other DNA sequences encoding the same CDR3. DNA of the CDR3: TGTGCCAGCAGTGGTGGACAGGGAGGTGACTATGGCTACACCTTC. It is translated as CASSGGQGGDYGYTF. V usage is TRBV2 and J usage is TRBJ1-2; 8 nucleotides line up with TRBD1. Trimming cost V 4 bases and J 3 bases; bases outside gene matches: 7. CDR1 SNHLY and CDR2 FYNNEI come from the germline V gene. CDR3 length equals 15 residues.

The V call is TRBV18, the J call TRBJ2-2; no clear D. The CDR3 runs 16 residues. Germline values: CDR1 KGHSH, CDR2 LQKENI. With 4 bases removed from V and 4 bases from J, the gap between germline ends came to 16 bases. Here the CDR3 DNA reads TGTGCCAGCTCACTCCGTCAAGGAGACCTCACCGGGGAGCTGTTTTTT. Translating gives CASSLRQGDLTGELFF.